The next 22 T cell receptor beta chains were all read from a single sample in a study of T cell repertoires in cytomegalovirus infection. Using its own MiXCR run on the reads, TCRdb lists one record per CDR3 protein. Among 200,000 to 300,000 distinct CDR3 sequences, roughly 13% were seen once, and the ten largest hold around 8.7%. The specimen sequenced was PBMCs. The receptors were gathered from a human donor in good health (CMV status not recorded). Some clones in this sample may be carry-over from other donors' samples.

This clonotype appeared a few times. The chain employs TRBV20-1 and TRBJ2-5, with 7 bases that match TRBD1. CDR3 length: 14 residues. The germline V gene encodes CDR1 DFQATT and CDR2 SNEGSKA (reference sequence). V was clipped by 2 bases and J by 3 bases; unmatched bases: 6. The CDR3: CSARQGTAKETQYF. In DNA, the CDR3 is TGCAGTGCTAGACAAGGGACAGCGAAAGAGACCCAGTACTTC.

The sample holds many counts of this clonotype. The genes are TRBV12-3 or TRBV12-4 and TRBJ1-6; 8 bases are a match to TRBD1. Trimming removed 4 bases from V and 9 bases from J; junction bases left unmatched: 5. This CDR3 is 14 amino acids long. The CDR3 coding sequence is TGTGCCAGCAGTTCGTCAGGGGGCGTTTCACCCCTCCACTTT. Amino acid sequence: CASSSSGGVSPLHF.

The sample holds a few counts of this clonotype. The V and J genes are TRBV7-3 and TRBJ2-3; 11 nucleotides line up with TRBD2. The ends lost 0 bases at V and 6 bases at J; junction bases unmatched: 2. CDR3 length equals 15 residues. Germline V gene data show CDR1 as SGHTA and CDR2 as FQGTGA. The DNA of the CDR3 is TGTGCCAGCAGCTTAACAACTAGCGGGGGTGATACGCAGTATTTT. Protein sequence: CASSLTTSGGDTQYF. Complete variable domain (other parts from reference TRBV7-3 and TRBJ2-3): GAGVSQTPSNKVTEKGKYVELRCDPISGHTALYWYRQSLGQGPEFLIYFQGTGAADDSGLPNDRFFAVRPEGSVSTLKIQRTERGDSAVYLCASSLTTSGGDTQYFGPGTRLTVL.

On this clonotype itself: Compared with germline, one end of the junction differs, possibly owing to a read error. V usage is TRBV5-6 and J usage is TRBJ1-5; D call uncertain. The CDR3 is made up of 14 amino acids. The germline V gene encodes CDR1 SGHDT and CDR2 YYEEEE. DNA for the CDR3: TGTGCCAGCAGCTTTCAGAGAAGCAATCGGCCCCAGCATTTT. It translates to CASSFQRSNRPQHF.

This clonotype has only a few counts. V usage is TRBV28 and J usage is TRBJ1-5, with TRBD1 matching over 9 bases. CDR3 size: 16 residues. The germline gives CDR1 MDHEN, CDR2 SYDVKM. Trimming took 4 bases from V and 4 from J; bases not matched to a gene: 8. This chain's CDR3 is CASSSARQGVNQPQHF. The CDR3 bases are TGTGCCAGCAGTTCGGCTAGACAGGGGGTAAATCAGCCCCAGCATTTT.

The V and J genes are TRBV20-1 and TRBJ1-3, with unresolved D. The germline CDR1 and CDR2 sequences are DFQATT and SNEGSKA (reference sequence). V dropped 5 bases and J dropped 1 base, with 12 bases sitting between them. This CDR3 spans 14 amino acids. CDR3 region: CSARTVGSGNTIYF. CDR3 nucleotide sequence: TGCAGTGCTCGGACGGTCGGATCTGGAAACACCATATATTTT.

The sample holds one count of this clonotype. A clone one base away is much larger, so this may be a read error. The chain uses TRBV7-3 and TRBJ2-7, with D perhaps matching TRBD1 (5 bases). Germline lookup yields CDR1 SGHTA and CDR2 FQGTGA. The V end lost 5 bases, the J end lost 2 bases, and 10 bases lay between the germline ends. CDR3 length equals 13 residues. CDR3 coding DNA: TGTGCCAGCAGCCCCGAGACAGCCTACGAGCAGTACTTC. Translating it yields CASSPETAYEQYF.

The V call is TRBV28, the J call TRBJ2-5; 7 nucleotides line up with TRBD1. The CDR3 contains 13 residues. V lost 6 bases and J lost 4; bases outside the gene matches: 5. Germline values: CDR1 MDHEN, CDR2 SYDVKM. CDR3 in DNA: TGTGCCAGCAGAACGACAGGGTTAGAGACCCAGTACTTC. This encodes CASRTTGLETQYF.

The table lists this clonotype with many counts. V gene TRBV7-9 combines with J gene TRBJ1-1; D ambiguous. Trimming left V 1 base short and J 1 base short, with 7 bases between. The CDR3 is 14 residues long. Germline V gene sequence: CDR1 SEHNR, CDR2 FQNEAQ (reference sequence). Here the CDR3 DNA reads TGTGCCAGCAGCTTAGTGAGATGGAACACTGAAGCTTTCTTT. Protein product: CASSLVRWNTEAFF.

The chain joins TRBV12-3 or TRBV12-4 to TRBJ1-1; D gene ambiguous. The CDR3 totals 14 residues. V gave up 2 bases and J gave up 1 base, with 8 bases separating them. Here the CDR3 reads CASSLWAGNTEAFF. In DNA form, the CDR3 reads TGTGCCAGCAGTTTATGGGCAGGGAACACTGAAGCTTTCTTT.

This chain connects TRBV6-5 to TRBJ2-1; 7 bases are shared with TRBD1. V was pared by 6 bases and J by 4 bases, with 9 bases of the junction left unmatched. CDR1 is MNHEY and CDR2 is SVGAGI in the germline V gene. The length of the CDR3 is 15 residues. The CDR3 protein is CASRTGTAHYNEQFF. The CDR3 DNA sequence: TGTGCCAGCAGGACCGGGACAGCCCATTACAATGAGCAGTTCTTC.

The chain links TRBV27 to TRBJ1-6, with TRBD1 matching over 8 bases. Germline V gives CDR1 MNHEY, CDR2 SMNVEV (reference sequence). There are 22 residues in the CDR3. The V and J ends lost 4 bases and 9 bases, in that order; junction bases with no gene match: 29. CDR3 DNA sequence: TGTGCCAGCAGTTCCCGACAGGGGAAGGAAAAAACCGTTTCTGGGAAGGGTTCACCCCTCCACTTT. Its protein is CASSSRQGKEKTVSGKGSPLHF.

The V gene is TRBV29-1, the J gene TRBJ2-5, with TRBD2 matching over 7 bases. Germline trimming cut 4 bases from V and 3 bases from J; bases unmatched to any gene: 2. Germline CDR1 is SQVTM and CDR2 is ANQGSEA. This CDR3 comprises 12 residues. The CDR3 sequence is CSVALAEETQYF. The DNA of the CDR3 is TGCAGCGTTGCCCTAGCGGAAGAGACCCAGTACTTC.

This clonotype appeared many times. The chain is built from TRBV6-6 and TRBJ2-1; D not resolved. CDR1 MNHNY and CDR2 SVGAGI come from the germline V gene (reference sequence). V was pared by 2 bases and J by 7 bases, with 9 bases between. The CDR3 loop spans 13 amino acids. CDR3 protein: CASSYGQDNEQFF. The CDR3 DNA reads TGTGCCAGCAGTTACGGGCAGGATAATGAGCAGTTCTTC.

This chain links TRBV7-2 with TRBJ2-7, with D perhaps matching TRBD1 or TRBD2 (5 bases each). V lost 3 bases and J 3 bases, leaving 9 bases between the germline ends. This CDR3 is 13 amino acids long. Germline assignment: CDR1 SGHTA and CDR2 FQGNSA. The CDR3 is CASSFGGFYEQYF. DNA for the CDR3: TGTGCCAGCAGCTTTGGGGGTTTCTACGAGCAGTACTTC.

In this sample, this clonotype turned up many times. J is TRBJ2-5 and V is TRBV7-3; TRBD2 matches at 9 bases. Unmatched junction bases numbered 7, after V lost 1 base and J lost 1 base. The length of the CDR3 is 17 residues. CDR1 SGHTA and CDR2 FQGTGA come from the germline V gene. CDR3 bases: TGTGCCAGCAGCTTAAGGCCCCCAGCGGGGGGCCAAGAGACCCAGTACTTC. Encoded protein: CASSLRPPAGGQETQYF.

This clonotype was detected ten times or more. The V and J genes are TRBV7-9 and TRBJ1-2; 9 nucleotides match TRBD1. The CDR3 contains 13 residues. Germline V lookup: CDR1 SEHNR, CDR2 FQNEAQ (reference sequence). With V trimmed by 5 bases and J by 7 bases, 5 bases remained unmatched. CDR3: CASSRTGEGGYTF. In DNA, the CDR3 is TGTGCCAGCAGCCGGACAGGGGAAGGTGGCTACACCTTC.

The sample holds many counts of this clonotype. The chain links TRBV28 to TRBJ2-4; the D gene is possibly TRBD2 (5 bases). With 10 bases removed from V and 0 bases from J, the gap between germline ends came to 16 bases. This CDR3 has 15 amino acids. Germline loops: CDR1 MDHEN, CDR2 SYDVKM. In DNA, the CDR3 is TGTGCCACGGAGGAAGGGCAACTAGCCAAAAACATTCAGTACTTC. Amino acids: CATEEGQLAKNIQYF.

This clonotype was seen repeatedly, ten times or more. The chain combines TRBV7-3 with TRBJ2-1; D might be TRBD1 (6 bases). The CDR3 runs to 17 residues. In germline, CDR1 is SGHTA, CDR2 FQGTGA. V was trimmed by 1 base and J by 5 bases, leaving 18 bases between them. Written as DNA, the CDR3 is TGTGCCAGCAGCTTAAGGGGGCCGGGGCTCGACGACAATGAGCAGTTCTTC. As protein: CASSLRGPGLDDNEQFF. Based on the CDR3 plus reference TRBV7-3 and TRBJ2-1, the full variable domain is GAGVSQTPSNKVTEKGKYVELRCDPISGHTALYWYRQSLGQGPEFLIYFQGTGAADDSGLPNDRFFAVRPEGSVSTLKIQRTERGDSAVYLCASSLRGPGLDDNEQFFGPGTRLTVL.

This clonotype was recorded a few times. This chain's CDR3 is CSARTGTGHGYTF. CDR3 DNA sequence: TGCAGTGCTAGGACCGGGACAGGGCATGGCTACACCTTC. This rearrangement joins TRBV20-1 to TRBJ1-2; 9 bases agree with TRBD1. The CDR3 extends over 13 amino acids. The germline gives CDR1 DFQATT, CDR2 SNEGSKA (reference sequence). The trim removed 3 bases at V and 6 bases at J, leaving 5 bases unmatched.

This clonotype came up many times. The chain joins TRBV7-9 to TRBJ2-1; 8 bases fit TRBD2. This CDR3 has 12 residues. Trimming removed 5 bases from V and 11 bases from J; junction bases left unmatched: 5. The germline V gene encodes CDR1 SEHNR and CDR2 FQNEAQ (reference sequence). CDR3 sequence (DNA): TGTGCCAGCAGCCCTCAGCGGGAGAAGCAGTTCTTC. It codes for CASSPQREKQFF.

V usage is TRBV7-8 and J usage is TRBJ2-1; unclear D gene. Trimming stripped 6 bases from V and 2 bases from J, with 11 bases between. CDR1 is SGHVS, CDR2 FQNEAQ, per germline. This CDR3 comprises 14 residues. CDR3 nucleotide sequence: TGTGCCAGCAGTCTTAGGGTGACCTACAATGAGCAGTTCTTC. Its protein is CASSLRVTYNEQFF.